This T cell receptor beta chain was documented in a study of TIL therapy for anti-PD-1-resistant metastatic lung cancer. Study overall: Patients had a median age of 54 years (range 38-75).

Time point: pre-treatment sample, taken before nivolumab and TIL therapy. V gave up 4 bases and J gave up 8 bases, with 21 bases separating them. Germline V gene sequence: CDR1 SGDLS, CDR2 YYNGEE. CDR3 size: 15 residues. The libraries were made with immunoSEQ v3. Sequencing was performed with immunoSEQ multiplex PCR; in TCRdb, only in-frame clones are kept and a portion is missing. Altogether about 50,000 clones are present, 79% being singletons, with the ten largest covering about 5%. In this sample, this clone turned up a few times. The chain has TRBV9 and TRBJ1-2, with D possibly matching TRBD1 (6 bases). The source of this sequence is a woman aged 30 to 85 with non-small cell lung cancer. The sample consisted of blood, taken at baseline. The CDR3 loop is CASSSPWEGVEGYTF. The CDR3 region has the DNA TGTGCCAGCAGCTCGCCCTGGGAGGGGGTAGAAGGCTACACCTTC. The whole variable domain, filled in from reference TRBV9 and TRBJ1-2, reads DSGVTQTPKHLITATGQRVTLRCSPRSGDLSVYWYQQSLDQGLQFLIQYYNGEERAKGNILERFSAQQFPDLHSELNLSSLELGDSALYFCASSSPWEGVEGYTFGSGTRLTVV.